The rows below give T cell receptor beta chains drawn from one sample of a study of cytomegalovirus exposure and HLA in healthy donors. The assay was immunoSEQ multiplex PCR, and TCRdb's table has in-frame clones only and misses some. The sample shows some 180,000 clones, about 85% of them seen only once. The specimen was PBMCs. The receptors derive from a man in his thirties or forties in good health and CMV-seropositive. Each CDR3 is given with its conserved first and last residue. The order of the fields is V gene, J gene, D gene, clone size, CDR3 DNA, CDR3 protein. The D gene is left open where the match is weak. A clone size is listed for some rows: how often the clone was seen (once, few, many), or a class if it is expanded.

TRBV7-6	TRBJ2-3	TRBD2	NA	TGTGCCAGCAGCGCCCGGACTAGCGGCGAGACAGATACGCAGTATTTT	CASSARTSGETDTQYF
TRBV5-4	TRBJ2-5	TRBD2	NA	TGTGCCAGCAGGTCGGGAGGAGGGCAAGAGACCCAGTACTTC	CASRSGGGQETQYF
TRBV29-1	TRBJ2-1	TRBD2	NA	TGCAGCGTTGAGAGGGGTGCGCTAGCGGGAGGAGGGTATGAGCAGTTCTTC	CSVERGALAGGGYEQFF
TRBV2	TRBJ1-1	NA	NA	TGTGCCAGCGGGAGACAGGAGAACACTGAAGCTTTCTTT	CASGRQENTEAFF
TRBV7-2	TRBJ2-5	TRBD2	few	TGTGCCAGCAGCTTACTGGGGGCTAGCGGGAGTGGAGGGAAAGAGACCCAGTACTTC	CASSLLGASGSGGKETQYF
TRBV7-2	TRBJ1-2	TRBD1	few	TGTGCCAGCAGCCCCCGGACAGGGCGCGATATAACTGGCGGCTACACCTTC	CASSPRTGRDITGGYTF
TRBV5-1	TRBJ2-5	NA	NA	TGCGCCAGCAGCTTTCTCCCTAGAGAGACCCAGTACTTC	CASSFLPRETQYF
TRBV18	TRBJ2-3	TRBD2	NA	TGTGCCAGCTCACCATCTTTAGCGGGAGAGCTTACGCAGTATTTT	CASSPSLAGELTQYF
TRBV7-3	TRBJ2-2	NA	NA	TGTGCCAGCAGCTTAAGAGGTGCCCCAGGGGGGACCGGGGAGCTGTTTTTT	CASSLRGAPGGTGELFF
TRBV30	TRBJ2-5	TRBD2	NA	TGTGCCTGGAGTCGAAGGACTAGCGGGGGGGGTGAGCAGTACTTC	CAWSRRTSGGGEQYF
TRBV11-3	TRBJ1-4	NA	NA	TGTGCCAGCAGCTTAAATTTAGGGGGAAAACTGTTTTTT	CASSLNLGGKLFF
TRBV5-1	TRBJ2-5	NA	NA	TGCGCCAGCAGCTTGGCCACATCGTACCAAGAGACCCAGTACTTC	CASSLATSYQETQYF
TRBV19	TRBJ1-1	NA	few	TGTGCCAGTAGAATAGGGACAAGCGCTGAAGCTTTCTTT	CASRIGTSAEAFF
TRBV6-6	TRBJ2-6	NA	NA	TGTGCCAGCAGACTTACTGGGGCCAACGTCCTGACTTTC	CASRLTGANVLTF
TRBV18	TRBJ2-1	NA	NA	TGTGCCAGCTCACCGGCGGGTGGGTCCTACAATGAGCAGTTCTTC	CASSPAGGSYNEQFF
TRBV7-2	TRBJ2-1	TRBD2	NA	TGTGCCAGCAGCTTAGCGAGCGGGAGCGGCGAGCAGTTCTTC	CASSLASGSGEQFF
TRBV4-3	TRBJ2-3	NA	NA	TGCGCCAGCAGCCAAGTTAACAGGGACGTAGATACGCAGTATTTT	CASSQVNRDVDTQYF
TRBV18	TRBJ2-5	TRBD2	NA	TGTGCCAGCTCTCACCGAGCGGGGGAGGCCCAGTACTTC	CASSHRAGEAQYF
TRBV2	TRBJ2-3	TRBD2	NA	TGTGCCAGCAAGGTGGGGGGGGGCACAGATACGCAGTATTTT	CASKVGGGTDTQYF
TRBV27	TRBJ2-3	TRBD2	NA	TGTGCCAGCAGAGCCCAAGCGGGGGGCACAGATACGCAGTATTTT	CASRAQAGGTDTQYF
TRBV9	TRBJ2-2	NA	few	TGTGCCAGCAGCGTAGCGGGGAACACCGGGGAGCTGTTTTTT	CASSVAGNTGELFF
TRBV19	TRBJ2-7	NA	NA	TGTGCCAGTAGTATTGAGGTTCTTAGCTACGAGCAGTACTTC	CASSIEVLSYEQYF
TRBV5-4	TRBJ1-2	TRBD1	NA	TGTGCCAGCAGCCAAGATGGGAACAGGGGAGGAGGCTACACCTTC	CASSQDGNRGGGYTF
TRBV5-4	TRBJ2-1	TRBD2	NA	TGTGCCAGCAGCCTGGGGACTAGCGGGTACAATGAGCAGTTCTTC	CASSLGTSGYNEQFF
TRBV27	TRBJ2-1	NA	NA	TGTGCCAGCAGTTTAGTGGGAGGCGAGTACTACAATGAGCAGTTCTTC	CASSLVGGEYYNEQFF
TRBV7-2	TRBJ2-3	TRBD2	NA	TGTGCCAGCAGCCTACTAGCGGGAGTTGCAGATACGCAGTATTTT	CASSLLAGVADTQYF
TRBV18	TRBJ1-5	TRBD1	NA	TGTGCCAGCTCACTATCCGGACAGGATCAGCCCCAGCATTTT	CASSLSGQDQPQHF